These 7 T cell receptor beta chains share one sample of origin, sequenced in a study of T-cell reconstitution after alpha-beta-depleted transplantation in children. A TCRbeta library incorporating unique molecular identifiers was prepared. Each CDR3 protein is one row after TCRdb ran MiXCR on the PCR reads. The table lists 230,000 or so distinct CDR3 sequences, over 9.5% of them singletons. The material sequenced was PBMCs from the stem cell graft donor, taken from the stem cell graft. Receptors were obtained from a human donor who donated a stem cell graft to a child with SCID.

This clonotype was seen at least ten times. This sequence joins TRBV11-1 and TRBJ2-7, with D unresolved. Trimming pared 3 bases from V and 1 base from J, leaving 7 bases between. Germline CDR1 is SGHAT and CDR2 is FQDESV (reference sequence). The CDR3 contains 13 residues. The CDR3 protein is CASSFRASYEQYF. CDR3 nucleotides: TGTGCCAGCAGCTTCCGGGCATCCTACGAGCAGTACTTC.

The sample holds many counts of this clonotype. The gene calls are TRBV7-2 and TRBJ2-2; 10 bases agree with TRBD2. After removal of 5 bases from V and 5 bases from J, the junction contained 11 bases not matched to a gene. The CDR3 spans 17 residues. CDR1 and CDR2 from the germline V gene are SGHTA and FQGNSA. DNA for the CDR3: TGTGCCAGCAGCCCGTCTTTAGCGGGGGGAAGAACCGGGGAGCTGTTTTTT. Encoded protein: CASSPSLAGGRTGELFF.

Many counts were recorded for this clonotype. The chain employs TRBV5-4 and TRBJ1-5; 7 bases are shared with TRBD1. CDR1 and CDR2 from the germline V gene are SGHNT and YYREEE (reference sequence). V was pared by 0 bases and J by 7 bases, with 25 bases of the junction left unmatched. The CDR3 runs 21 residues. The CDR3 spells CASSLEVLAGPGGSVGQPQHF. The CDR3 nucleotides read TGTGCCAGCAGCTTGGAAGTTCTCGCCGGTCCAGGGGGTTCTGTCGGGCAGCCCCAGCATTTT.

This clonotype was recorded at least ten times. V and J are TRBV5-1 and TRBJ1-1, with 7 bases identical to TRBD1. This CDR3 spans 15 amino acids. With V trimmed by 0 bases and J by 4 bases, 6 bases remained unmatched. The germline V gene has CDR1 SGHRS and CDR2 YFSETQ. In DNA form, the CDR3 reads TGCGCCAGCAGCTTGGGGGCGACAGGGATCACTGAAGCTTTCTTT. Its protein product is CASSLGATGITEAFF.

This clonotype was seen repeatedly, ten times or more. V gene TRBV3-1 combines with J gene TRBJ2-1; D might be TRBD2 (6 bases). This CDR3 contains 12 residues. Between the trimmed V and J ends, which lost 2 bases and 10 bases, there was a span of 9 bases. Germline V gene lookup returns CDR1 LGHDT and CDR2 YNNKEL (reference sequence). In DNA, the CDR3 is TGTGCCAGCAGCCAACGGGCGGGGGAGCAGTTCTTC. This gives the protein CASSQRAGEQFF.

This clonotype was counted at least ten times. This chain connects TRBV19 to TRBJ2-5; TRBD1 matches 8 bases. Germline CDR1 LNHDA, CDR2 SQIVND (reference sequence). The V gene end was trimmed by 4 bases and the J gene end by 7 bases; junction bases not matched to a gene: 17. The CDR3 runs to 17 residues. The CDR3 sequence is CASSTNPWTGTPGTQYF. CDR3 DNA sequence: TGTGCCAGTAGTACAAACCCCTGGACAGGGACTCCGGGGACCCAGTACTTC.

The table lists this clonotype with many counts. V usage is TRBV20-1 and J usage is TRBJ1-1, with D possibly being TRBD1 (6 bases). Germline-derived CDR1 and CDR2 are DFQATT and SNEGSKA (reference sequence). V was pared by 0 bases and J by 4 bases, with 15 bases between. The CDR3 covers 15 residues. The CDR3 sequence is CSARDLRGVGTEAFF. CDR3 nucleotides: TGCAGTGCTAGAGATTTGAGGGGGGTGGGCACTGAAGCTTTCTTT.